Below are 23 T cell receptor beta chains sequenced from a single sample in a study of response to subunit inactivated influenza vaccine. TCRdb re-analysed the RT-PCR reads in MiXCR, keeping a single row per CDR3 protein. The table has approximately 160,000 distinct CDR3 sequences, about 11% seen once; the top ten hold under 40%. Source: CD8+ T cells sorted from PBMCs, taken 23 months after vaccination. These receptors were taken from a man in his fifties or sixties who received an inactivated influenza vaccine.

This clonotype was recorded a few times. The CDR3 DNA reads TGCAGTGCAGGCGGAGGGGGGTACGAGCAGTACTTC. This sequence encodes CSAGGGGYEQYF. The chain joins TRBV20-1 to TRBJ2-7; D tentatively reads TRBD1 or TRBD2 (6 bases each). Germline assignment: CDR1 DFQATT and CDR2 SNEGSKA (reference sequence). The CDR3 runs 12 residues. Trimming took off 6 bases at V and 4 bases at J, with 13 bases between the two ends.

This chain links TRBV9 with TRBJ2-7; TRBD1 agrees at 10 bases. CDR3 length: 14 amino acids. The V and J ends lost 0 bases and 5 bases, in that order; junction bases with no gene match: 2. Germline V gene sequence: CDR1 SGDLS, CDR2 YYNGEE. The CDR3: CASSVEGTGDEQYF. The DNA for the CDR3 is TGTGCCAGCAGCGTAGAAGGGACAGGGGACGAGCAGTACTTC.

The chain links TRBV20-1 to TRBJ2-1; no reliable D call. The CDR3 extends over 14 amino acids. V was pared by 4 bases and J by 7 bases, with 17 bases between. CDR1 is DFQATT, CDR2 SNEGSKA, per germline (reference sequence). The CDR3 here is CSATILGQENEQFF. The CDR3 bases are TGCAGTGCTACCATACTCGGGCAGGAAAATGAGCAGTTCTTC.

The rearrangement joins TRBV13 to TRBJ2-2, with TRBD1 as a possible D gene (5 bases). CDR3 length: 15 amino acids. The V end was cut by 6 bases, the J end by 2 bases, with 13 bases between. Germline V gene data show CDR1 as PRHDT and CDR2 as FYEKMQ (reference sequence). The CDR3 nucleotides read TGTGCCAGCAGTTTAAATACAGGAAACACCGGGGAGCTGTTTTTT. It codes for CASSLNTGNTGELFF.

This clonotype has at least ten counts. V is TRBV11-2 and J is TRBJ2-3; 7 nucleotides match TRBD1. The CDR3 is 17 amino acids. From germline, CDR1 is SGHAT and CDR2 FQNNGV. Trimming at V came to 3 bases and at J to 0 bases, leaving 9 bases not matched to a gene. The CDR3 protein is CASSFWDRFDSTDTQYF. The CDR3 region has the DNA TGTGCCAGCAGCTTCTGGGACAGATTTGATAGCACAGATACGCAGTATTTT.

There are many counts of this clonotype. V and J are TRBV5-6 and TRBJ1-1; D not resolved. The CDR3 is made up of 14 amino acids. Trimming took 4 bases from V and 3 from J, leaving 13 bases between them. Germline lookup yields CDR1 SGHDT and CDR2 YYEEEE. The CDR3: CASSGEGGYTEAFF. In nucleotides, the CDR3 is TGTGCCAGCAGCGGGGAAGGCGGATACACTGAAGCTTTCTTT.

With regard to this clonotype: Compared with germline, one end of the junction differs, possibly owing to a read error. The gene calls are TRBV7-7 and TRBJ1-1; maybe TRBD1 (5 bases). The CDR3 contains 13 residues. Germline V gene data show CDR1 as SSHAT and CDR2 as FNYEAQ (reference sequence). CDR3 nucleotide sequence: TGTGCTAGCAGCCGAGGGGCCAACACTGAAGCTTTCTTT. Its protein product is CASSRGANTEAFF.

The chain combines TRBV6-2 or TRBV6-3 with TRBJ2-7; D is possibly TRBD1 (6 bases). Germline loops: CDR1 MNHEY, CDR2 SVGEGT. CDR3 length: 15 residues. The V gene lost 2 bases and the J gene lost 6 bases, with 17 bases spanning the gap. In nucleotides, the CDR3 is TGTGCCAGCAGTTACCTGCAGACAGGTTCGTCCGAGCAGTACTTC. It codes for CASSYLQTGSSEQYF.

This chain links TRBV2 with TRBJ2-5; D gene uncertain. CDR3 size: 11 residues. With 10 bases removed from V and 4 bases from J, the gap between germline ends came to 10 bases. Germline CDR1 and CDR2: SNHLY and FYNNEI. The CDR3 region has the DNA TGTGCCAAATTAGCTGGAGAGACCCAGTACTTC. Its translation: CAKLAGETQYF.

The CDR3 region has the DNA TGTGCCAGCAGGCAACTAGCGGTATACAATGAGCAGTTCTTC. Translating it yields CASRQLAVYNEQFF. The V and J genes are TRBV7-6 and TRBJ2-1; 8 positions agree with TRBD2. V dropped 6 bases and J dropped 4; count of bases not matched to a gene: 5. CDR1 and CDR2 (germline): SGHVS, FNYEAQ. This CDR3 is 14 amino acids long.

The V gene is TRBV2, the J gene TRBJ2-3, with D maybe TRBD2 (6 bases). CDR3 length: 15 amino acids. Trimming shortened V by 7 bases and J by 2 bases, and 16 bases separated the two germline ends. CDR1 is SNHLY, CDR2 FYNNEI, per germline. The CDR3 bases are TGTGCCAGCACGGCGCCGGGACTCACCACAGATACGCAGTATTTT. It is translated as CASTAPGLTTDTQYF.

This clonotype was observed many times. The chain employs TRBV12-3 or TRBV12-4 and TRBJ2-2; D not resolved. The CDR3 covers 11 residues. The ends were cut back, 3 bases at V and 6 bases at J, with 2 bases in the middle. CDR3 nucleotide sequence: TGTGCCAGCAGTTTTGCCGGGGAGCTGTTTTTT. Its translation: CASSFAGELFF.

The V call is TRBV12-3 or TRBV12-4, the J call TRBJ2-5, with unresolved D. Trimming stripped 8 bases from V and 0 bases from J, with 10 bases between. The CDR3 is 13 residues long. The chain's CDR3 is CASGQVHQETQYF. Here the CDR3 DNA reads TGTGCCAGCGGTCAGGTTCACCAAGAGACCCAGTACTTC.

The rearrangement joins TRBV20-1 to TRBJ2-7, with D perhaps given as TRBD1 or TRBD2 (5 bases each). The CDR3 spans 13 residues. Germline CDR1 reads DFQATT; CDR2 reads SNEGSKA (reference sequence). The V gene lost 2 bases and the J gene lost 2 bases, with 10 bases spanning the gap. The chain's CDR3 is CSARTRETYEQYF. The CDR3 bases are TGCAGTGCTAGAACCAGGGAGACCTACGAGCAGTACTTC.

The gene calls are TRBV15 and TRBJ2-3; D is perhaps TRBD1 or TRBD2 (6 bases each). The germline CDR1 and CDR2 sequences are LNHNV and YYDKDF (reference sequence). The germline V and J ends were trimmed by 1 base and 2 bases, with 10 bases remaining between them. The CDR3 is 15 residues long. CDR3: CATSRGRGATDTQYF. DNA for the CDR3: TGTGCCACCAGCAGAGGGAGGGGGGCCACAGATACGCAGTATTTT.

The chain uses TRBV24-1 and TRBJ1-3; TRBD1 matches 7 bases. From germline, CDR1 is KGHDR and CDR2 SFDVKD. The junction had 17 bases not matched to a gene; V was cut back by 9 bases and J by 4 bases. The CDR3 consists of 17 residues. CDR3 DNA: TGTGCCACCTTAACCTTAGGACAGGCCAGTTCGGGAAACACCATATATTTT. It specifies CATLTLGQASSGNTIYF.

With regard to this clonotype: One base away lies a much larger clone, so this may be a sequencing read error. The rearrangement links TRBV4-3 to TRBJ2-7; 11 bases line up with TRBD2. The germline V gene has CDR1 LGHNA and CDR2 YSLEER. The length of the CDR3 is 17 residues. The CDR3 here is CDSSQDSLAGGTYEQYF. DNA for the CDR3: TGCGACAGCAGCCAAGATTCGCTAGCGGGAGGAACCTACGAGCAGTACTTC.

The chain employs TRBV24-1 and TRBJ2-3; D gene uncertain. This CDR3 has 15 residues. In germline, CDR1 is KGHDR, CDR2 SFDVKD. The V gene lost 1 base and the J gene lost 0 bases, with 7 bases spanning the gap. CDR3 in DNA: TGTGCCACCAGTGATTTCGAGGACAGCACAGATACGCAGTATTTT. Protein: CATSDFEDSTDTQYF.

The chain joins TRBV7-3 to TRBJ2-1; D is possibly TRBD2 (6 bases). V shed 2 bases and J shed 4 bases, with 12 bases lying between them. The CDR3 extends over 15 amino acids. CDR1 is SGHTA and CDR2 is FQGTGA in the germline V gene. In nucleotides, the CDR3 is TGTGCCAGCAGCTTAGGGGTCGCGGGATACAATGAGCAGTTCTTC. Translated, it gives CASSLGVAGYNEQFF.

The rearrangement joins TRBV6-5 to TRBJ2-3; a weak D match, TRBD1 (6 bases). This CDR3 has 15 amino acids. V lost 2 bases and J 2 bases, leaving 11 bases between the germline ends. The V gene's germline CDR1 is MNHEY and CDR2 SVGAGI. This CDR3 is CASSYGQHPTDTQYF. CDR3 nucleotides: TGTGCCAGCAGTTACGGACAGCATCCCACAGATACGCAGTATTTT.

This clonotype has ten or more counts. V gene TRBV29-1 combines with J gene TRBJ2-7; 9 bases match TRBD2. The germline gives CDR1 SQVTM, CDR2 ANQGSEA. The CDR3 extends over 12 amino acids. The junction had 6 bases not matched to a gene; V was cut back by 7 bases and J by 5 bases. CDR3 nucleotides: TGCAGCGCGGCTAGCGGGGTCCACGAGCAGTACTTC. This sequence encodes CSAASGVHEQYF.

This clonotype was picked up a small number of times. This rearrangement joins TRBV3-1 to TRBJ2-3; D is undetermined. Germline V lookup: CDR1 LGHDT, CDR2 YNNKEL (reference sequence). Trimming shortened V by 4 bases and J by 0 bases, and 14 bases separated the two germline ends. This CDR3 has 16 amino acids. This CDR3 reads CASSPPDPTSTDTQYF. The CDR3 DNA reads as TGTGCCAGCAGCCCCCCGGATCCAACTAGCACAGATACGCAGTATTTT.

In its sample, this clonotype was seen a few times. The V and J genes are TRBV20-1 and TRBJ2-7; tentative D call: TRBD1 (6 bases). V lost 6 bases and J 3 bases, leaving 9 bases between the germline ends. Per germline, CDR1 DFQATT and CDR2 SNEGSKA (reference sequence). This CDR3 spans 11 amino acids. The CDR3 region has the DNA TGCAGTGCCCAACAGGGCTACGAGCAGTACTTC. It codes for CSAQQGYEQYF.